The 16 T cell receptor beta chains below were found in one sample sequenced in a study of blood T cell repertoires in COVID-19. Assay: immunoSEQ multiplex PCR; the TCRdb copy retains only in-frame clones and omits some. The sample includes 200,000 to 250,000 clones, 85% to 90% of them seen just once. The material sequenced was PBMCs or T cells enriched from blood (not recorded which). The receptors here all came from a man between 50 and 59 years old who had been exposed to COVID-19.

This chain connects TRBV20-1 to TRBJ2-3, with 14 bases fitting TRBD2. The CDR3 sequence is 16 residues long. Germline V gene sequence: CDR1 DFQATT, CDR2 SNEGSKA (reference sequence). J was trimmed by 6 bases and V by 3 bases; bases with no gene match: 8. The CDR3 here is CSASIRLAGGWDTQYF. Here the CDR3 DNA reads TGCAGTGCTAGTATTCGACTAGCGGGAGGGTGGGATACGCAGTATTTT.

This chain joins TRBV5-6 and TRBJ1-1; 7 bases align to TRBD1. Germline values: CDR1 SGHDT, CDR2 YYEEEE. Unmatched junction bases numbered 12, after V lost 6 bases and J lost 4 bases. The CDR3 extends over 15 amino acids. This chain's CDR3 is CASTVLEGQPTEAFF. CDR3 DNA: TGTGCCAGCACCGTCCTCGAGGGACAGCCCACTGAAGCTTTCTTT.

This chain uses TRBV7-9 with TRBJ1-2; D remains ambiguous. CDR1 and CDR2 from the germline V gene are SEHNR and FQNEAQ (reference sequence). V gave up 1 base and J gave up 0 bases, with 6 bases separating them. The CDR3 runs 14 residues. DNA for the CDR3: TGTGCCAGCAGCTTAGGGGCAGCTAACTATGGCTACACCTTC. It yields the protein CASSLGAANYGYTF.

The V gene is TRBV4-2, the J gene TRBJ2-2; possible D gene TRBD2, 6 bases. The CDR3 consists of 17 residues. Germline V CDR1 and CDR2: LGHNA, YNFKEQ. V lost 5 bases and J lost 5, with 21 bases in between. The CDR3 spells CASSSSGSRLRTGELFF. In nucleotides, the CDR3 is TGTGCCAGCAGCTCTTCCGGGAGCAGATTACGGACCGGGGAGCTGTTTTTT.

The CDR3 region is CASRKAGGNYGYTF. The CDR3 bases are TGTGCCAGCAGGAAGGCGGGGGGCAACTATGGCTACACCTTC. The chain links TRBV2 to TRBJ1-2, with D possibly matching TRBD1 (6 bases). Looked up from germline, CDR1 is SNHLY and CDR2 is FYNNEI. V was clipped by 6 bases and J by 2 bases, with 13 bases between them. This CDR3 region has 14 residues.

The V and J genes are TRBV5-1 and TRBJ2-5; possibly TRBD2 for D (5 bases). V was clipped by 0 bases and J by 4 bases, with 19 bases between them. The CDR3 is 17 residues long. In germline, CDR1 is SGHRS, CDR2 YFSETQ. In DNA form, the CDR3 reads TGCGCCAGCAGCTTGGGAATCTTAGCGCTGCCCGGAGAGACCCAGTACTTC. Translated, it gives CASSLGILALPGETQYF.

The V and J genes are TRBV5-1 and TRBJ2-7; the D gene is possibly TRBD2 (6 bases). Germline lookup yields CDR1 SGHRS and CDR2 YFSETQ. V lost 0 bases and J 0 bases, leaving 13 bases between the germline ends. The CDR3 extends over 16 amino acids. The CDR3 sequence is CASSLAASAASYEQYF. CDR3 bases: TGCGCCAGCAGCTTGGCCGCTAGCGCCGCCTCCTACGAGCAGTACTTC. Looking up the rest from reference TRBV5-1 and TRBJ2-7 gives the full variable domain: KAGVTQTPRYLIKTRGQQVTLSCSPISGHRSVSWYQQTPGQGLQFLFEYFSETQRNKGNFPGRFSGRQFSNSRSEMNVSTLELGDSALYLCASSLAASAASYEQYFGPGTRLTVT.

This chain links TRBV18 with TRBJ1-5; 9 bases fit TRBD1. The germline CDR1 and CDR2 sequences are KGHSH and LQKENI. The CDR3 spans 14 residues. With V trimmed by 5 bases and J by 11 bases, 10 bases remained unmatched. CDR3: CASSGTGTHEAQHF. CDR3 nucleotides: TGTGCCAGCTCAGGGACAGGGACCCATGAGGCCCAGCATTTT.

The rearrangement uses TRBV4-2 and TRBJ2-7; 13 nucleotides agree with TRBD2. Trimming removed 4 bases from V and 2 bases from J; junction bases left unmatched: 2. Germline CDR1 and CDR2: LGHNA and YNFKEQ. CDR3 length equals 15 residues. The CDR3, as DNA: TGTGCCAGCAGCCCCGGACTAGCGGGGGCCTACGAGCAGTACTTC. Translation gives CASSPGLAGAYEQYF.

V is TRBV7-3 and J is TRBJ2-2; D is uncertain. Trimming took off 4 bases at V and 3 bases at J, with 9 bases between the two ends. The CDR3 sequence is 14 residues long. Germline lookup yields CDR1 SGHTA and CDR2 FQGTGA. This chain's CDR3 is CASSSRHYTGELFF. For the CDR3, the DNA is TGTGCCAGCAGCTCCCGCCACTACACCGGGGAGCTGTTTTTT.

This chain uses TRBV7-3 with TRBJ1-1; D possibly corresponds to TRBD1 (5 bases). The germline V gene has CDR1 SGHTA and CDR2 FQGTGA. The CDR3 spans 13 residues. V lost 2 bases and J lost 6, with 10 bases in between. DNA of the CDR3: TGTGCCAGCAGCTTAGGGGCTAACTCTGAAGCTTTCTTT. It yields the protein CASSLGANSEAFF.

A note on this clone: The junction departs from the called germline gene at one end, perhaps through a read error. The gene calls are TRBV7-7 and TRBJ2-3; possibly TRBD1 for D (5 bases). Germline V lookup: CDR1 SSHAT, CDR2 FNYEAQ (reference sequence). The CDR3 consists of 12 residues. The CDR3 loop is CASSKTGDTQYF. The CDR3 DNA follows: TGTGCTAGCAGCAAAACAGGAGATACGCAGTATTTT.

The V and J genes are TRBV28 and TRBJ2-7, with D perhaps matching TRBD2 (7 bases). CDR1 and CDR2 from the germline V gene are MDHEN and SYDVKM. Trimming took off 9 bases at V and 5 bases at J, with 23 bases between the two ends. CDR3 length: 15 residues. The CDR3 sequence: CASQGYGGATHEQYV. CDR3 sequence (DNA): TGTGCCAGTCAAGGTTATGGGGGGGCGACACACGAGCAGTACGTC.

The V and J genes are TRBV4-1 and TRBJ1-6; D remains ambiguous. The CDR3 is made up of 14 amino acids. Germline CDR1 is MGHRA and CDR2 is YSYEKL. V was cut by 1 base and J by 8 bases, with 9 bases left in between. In DNA form, the CDR3 reads TGCGCCAGCAGCCAAGGGACGCGGGATTCACCCCTCCACTTT. Its translation: CASSQGTRDSPLHF.

This chain connects TRBV7-8 to TRBJ2-1; D ambiguous. V was clipped by 1 base and J by 10 bases, with 11 bases between them. Germline loops: CDR1 SGHVS, CDR2 FQNEAQ. This CDR3 contains 13 residues. For the CDR3, the DNA is TGTGCCAGCAGCTTAGTGGCCCCACGAGAGCAGTTCTTC. This sequence encodes CASSLVAPREQFF.

The gene calls are TRBV19 and TRBJ1-2; perhaps TRBD1 as D (5 bases). The CDR3 covers 13 residues. Germline V gene data show CDR1 as LNHDA and CDR2 as SQIVND (reference sequence). V was shortened by 5 bases and J by 9 bases, with 16 bases between the two germline ends. The CDR3 DNA reads TGTGCCAGTAGTGGCCCCGGGACTATCCGCTACACCTTC. It yields the protein CASSGPGTIRYTF.